This note documents a single T cell receptor beta chain sequence. This clone's antigen is unknown. Per-base qualities were not stored, and no clone one base away is much larger. The germline V gene (reference sequence) sets CDR1 to DFQATT and CDR2 to SNEGSKA. The CDR3 starts with the cysteine, ends with the phenylalanine, and has 15 residues. Only the CDR3 region is kept as DNA, spanning 45 bases read in frame from base 1. V gives up 0 bases and J gives up 7 bases, and the segment between their germline ends measures 18 bases. The data originate from a study of blood T cells in healthy people across ages (dated by TCRdb to between 2014 and 2017). Concerning the study at large: Template switching captured roughly one uniquely barcoded TCR beta cDNA molecule per two T cells in model experiments. Two additional independent replicas of 1 million unique cDNA reads from the same blood draw were analyzed for two donors (one aged 18 to 29 and one aged 80 or older). The study measured age-related changes in TCR beta repertoire diversity using deep sequencing normalized with unique cDNA molecular identifiers. To avoid experimental bias, donors of different ages were spread randomly across the sequencing lanes. The donors were divided into four age groups: young (average 16 years), middle-aged (under 40), aged (around 67) and long-lived (around 87).

Paper-wide results and their limitations: Compared with the aged group, more naive CD4+ T cells, fewer expanded clones and increased TCR diversity were shown by the long-lived group, suggesting age selection. Donor CMV infection status was unknown, potentially confounding age-related changes in expanded clonotypes. Estimates of total diversity based on one million sequenced T cells were regarded as lower bounds and as underestimates. Since profiling was done on bulk unsorted PBMCs, naive and antigen-experienced compartments could not be conclusively compared. A strong correlation was found between observed TCR beta diversity and the percentage of naive T cells measured by flow cytometry. As age increased, observed TCR beta diversity per million T cells dropped in a roughly linear way, and a significant reduction was already evident by age around 41.

Systemically healthy Caucasian individuals from Russia, 39 in total and aged roughly 6 to 95 years, were included as donors. Each donor gave ten milliliters of peripheral blood, collected into EDTA-treated Vacutainer tubes. Ficoll-Paque density-gradient centrifugation was used to isolate PBMCs, with at least 6.5 million per sample. Total RNA, at least 5.5 micrograms per sample, was extracted from PBMCs with Trizol reagent. Naive CD45RAhigh/CD27high T cell percentages were measured by flow cytometry on a PBMC aliquot from every donor. Libraries came from 5' RACE. TCRdb names Illumina HiSeq 2500 as the instrument used. A second PCR of roughly 7 to 11 cycles was run with a J-beta primer mix and a sample-barcoded 5' primer. Each TCR beta cDNA molecule received a unique molecular identifier from a template-switch 5' adaptor carrying 12 random nucleotides. Each sample yielded at least 2.5 million CDR3-containing paired-end reads. First-strand cDNA synthesis was performed from all RNA using the Mint cDNA synthesis kit, with priming by a TRBC-specific oligonucleotide. All cDNA was treated with uracil-DNA glycosylase and then went through a first 18-cycle PCR with the universal primers M1SS and BC2_uni_R. In the authors' own workflow: Normalization of each sample was performed by random selection of 1 million high-quality reads, each carrying a distinct molecular identifier. Reads with shared molecular identifiers were discarded instead of being binned into consensus sequences. MiTCR, with a Q25 quality threshold and the strictest error-elimination algorithm, was used for CDR3 identification, clonotype clustering and error correction. A nonparametric unseen species model with Euler transformation was used to estimate a lower bound on total TCR beta diversity. Through fastp at Q25 and MiXCR, TCRdb rebuilt clones from the public reads, retaining in-frame beta chains. Rows matching on CDR3 protein sequence are summarized as one entry with the most common DNA and genes. The authors' filters were not applied to this entry. Recorded for this sample are 1.5 million to 2 million distinct CDR3 sequences; almost 35% of them occurred a single time. Together, the top ten hold around 11% of the sample.

The sample consisted of blood. This chain joins TRBV20-1 to TRBJ1-1; a tentative D match to TRBD1 spans 5 bases. This receptor was obtained from a young woman in good health. The nucleotide sequence is given as TGCAGTGCTAGAGATAGGCCCGGGGGTTCGCGTGAAGCTTTCTTT. Protein translation: CSARDRPGGSREAFF.